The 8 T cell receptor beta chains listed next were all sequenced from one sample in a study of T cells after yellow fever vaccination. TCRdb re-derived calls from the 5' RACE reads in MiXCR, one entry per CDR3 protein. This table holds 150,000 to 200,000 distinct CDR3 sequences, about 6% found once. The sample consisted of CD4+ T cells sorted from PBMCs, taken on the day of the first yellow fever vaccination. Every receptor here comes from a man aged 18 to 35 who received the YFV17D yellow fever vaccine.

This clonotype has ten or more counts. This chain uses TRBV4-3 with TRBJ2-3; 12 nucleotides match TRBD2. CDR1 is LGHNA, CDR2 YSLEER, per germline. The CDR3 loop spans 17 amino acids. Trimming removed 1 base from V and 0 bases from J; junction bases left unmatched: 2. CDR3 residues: CASSQGTSGVSTDTQYF. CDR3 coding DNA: TGCGCCAGCAGCCAAGGGACTAGCGGGGTTAGCACAGATACGCAGTATTTT.

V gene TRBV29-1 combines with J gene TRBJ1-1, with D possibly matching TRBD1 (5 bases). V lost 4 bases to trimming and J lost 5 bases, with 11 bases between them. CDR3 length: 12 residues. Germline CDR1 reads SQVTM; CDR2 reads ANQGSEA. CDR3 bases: TGCAGCGTTGGTGGGGGTATAACTGAAGCTTTCTTT. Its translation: CSVGGGITEAFF. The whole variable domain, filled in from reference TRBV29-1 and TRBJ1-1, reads SAVISQKPSRDICQRGTSLTIQCQVDSQVTMMFWYRQQPGQSLTLIATANQGSEATYESGFVIDKFPISRPNLTFSTLTVSNMSPEDSSIYLCSVGGGITEAFFGQGTRLTVV.

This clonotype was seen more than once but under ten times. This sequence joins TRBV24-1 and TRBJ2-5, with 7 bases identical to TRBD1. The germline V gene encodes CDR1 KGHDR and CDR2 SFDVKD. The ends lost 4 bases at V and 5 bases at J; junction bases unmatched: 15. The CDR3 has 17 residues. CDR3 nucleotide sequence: TGTGCCACCAGTGAACCGACAGGGACGACCGGCGGGGAGACCCAGTACTTC. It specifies CATSEPTGTTGGETQYF.

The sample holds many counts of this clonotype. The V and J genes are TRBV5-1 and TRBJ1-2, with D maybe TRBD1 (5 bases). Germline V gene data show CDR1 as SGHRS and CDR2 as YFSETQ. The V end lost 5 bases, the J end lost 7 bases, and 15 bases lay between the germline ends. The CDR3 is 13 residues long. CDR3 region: CASSLDRSFGYTF. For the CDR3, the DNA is TGCGCCAGCAGTCTTGACAGATCATTTGGCTACACCTTC.

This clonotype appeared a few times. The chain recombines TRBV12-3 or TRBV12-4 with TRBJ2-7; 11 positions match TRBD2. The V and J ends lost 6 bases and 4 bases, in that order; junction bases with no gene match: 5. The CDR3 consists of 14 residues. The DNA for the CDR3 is TGTGCCAGCAGGCTAGCGGGGGGACCTTACGAGCAGTACTTC. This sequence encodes CASRLAGGPYEQYF.

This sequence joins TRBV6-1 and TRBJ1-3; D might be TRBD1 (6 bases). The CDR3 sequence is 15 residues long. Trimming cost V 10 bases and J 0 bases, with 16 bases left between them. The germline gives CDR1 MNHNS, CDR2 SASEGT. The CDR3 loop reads CATLDRKRSGNTIYF. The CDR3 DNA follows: TGTGCCACCCTGGACAGAAAGCGCTCTGGAAACACCATATATTTT.

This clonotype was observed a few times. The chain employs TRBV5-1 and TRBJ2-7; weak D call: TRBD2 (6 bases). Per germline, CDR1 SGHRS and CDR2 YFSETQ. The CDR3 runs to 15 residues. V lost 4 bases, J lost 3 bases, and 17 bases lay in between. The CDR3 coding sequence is TGCGCCAGCAGCCTTACCTTAGCGGAGAGCTACGAGCAGTACTTC. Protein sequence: CASSLTLAESYEQYF.

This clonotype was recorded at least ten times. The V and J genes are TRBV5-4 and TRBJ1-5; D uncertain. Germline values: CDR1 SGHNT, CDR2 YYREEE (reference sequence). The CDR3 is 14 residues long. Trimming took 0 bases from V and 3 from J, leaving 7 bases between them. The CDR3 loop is CASSLDGNNQPQHF. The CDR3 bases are TGTGCCAGCAGCTTGGACGGTAACAATCAGCCCCAGCATTTT. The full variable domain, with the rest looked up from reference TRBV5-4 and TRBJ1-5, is ETGVTQSPTHLIKTRGQQVTLRCSSQSGHNTVSWYQQALGQGPQFIFQYYREEENGRGNFPPRFSGLQFPNYSSELNVNALELDDSALYLCASSLDGNNQPQHFGDGTRLSIL.